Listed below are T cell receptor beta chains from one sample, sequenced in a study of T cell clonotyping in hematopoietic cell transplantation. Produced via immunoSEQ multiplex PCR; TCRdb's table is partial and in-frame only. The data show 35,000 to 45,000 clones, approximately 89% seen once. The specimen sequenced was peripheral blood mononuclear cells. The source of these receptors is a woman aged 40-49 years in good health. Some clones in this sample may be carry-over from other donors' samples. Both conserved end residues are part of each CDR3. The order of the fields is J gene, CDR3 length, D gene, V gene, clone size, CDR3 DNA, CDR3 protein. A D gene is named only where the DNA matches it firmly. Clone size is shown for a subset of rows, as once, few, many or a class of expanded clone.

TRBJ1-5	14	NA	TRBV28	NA	TGTGCCAGCAGTTTTGACCAGGGCAATCTGCCCCAGCATTTT	CASSFDQGNLPQHF
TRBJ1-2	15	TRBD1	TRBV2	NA	TGTGCCAGCAGTAACTCTAACAGGGGGAACTATGGCTACACCTTC	CASSNSNRGNYGYTF
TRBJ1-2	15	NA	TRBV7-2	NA	TGTGCCAGCAGCTTCGAGAGGGGTCGAGACTATGGCTACACCTTC	CASSFERGRDYGYTF
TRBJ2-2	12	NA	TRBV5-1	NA	TGCGCCAGCAGCTTGGATCTCGGGGAGCTGTTTTTT	CASSLDLGELFF
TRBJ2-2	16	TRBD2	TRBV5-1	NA	TGCGCCAGCAGCATGACTAGCGGGAGAAACACCGGGGAGCTGTTTTTT	CASSMTSGRNTGELFF
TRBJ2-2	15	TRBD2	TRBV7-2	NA	TGTGCCAGCAGCTTCTTCGCGGGAGGGGCCGGGGAGCTGTTTTTT	CASSFFAGGAGELFF
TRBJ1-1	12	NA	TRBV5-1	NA	TGCGCCAGCAGATTGCGAGACACTGAAGCTTTCTTT	CASRLRDTEAFF
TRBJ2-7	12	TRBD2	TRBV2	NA	TGTGCCAGCAGTTTACTAGCGGCCGAGCAGTACTTC	CASSLLAAEQYF
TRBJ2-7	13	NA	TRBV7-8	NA	TGTGCCAGCAGACTGGACACCACCTACGAGCAGTACTTC	CASRLDTTYEQYF
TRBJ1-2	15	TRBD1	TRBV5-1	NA	TGCGCCAGCAGCTTGGATGGGGGGGACAGCAGGGGCTACACCTTC	CASSLDGGDSRGYTF
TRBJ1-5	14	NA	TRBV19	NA	TGTGCCAGTAGCCGAGGACAGTTCAATCAGCCCCAGCATTTT	CASSRGQFNQPQHF
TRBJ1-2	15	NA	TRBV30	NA	TGTGCCTGGAGTCCAGGGGACGGGGCAAACTATGGCTACACCTTC	CAWSPGDGANYGYTF
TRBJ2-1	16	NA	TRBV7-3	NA	TGTGCCAGCAGCCCCCAGGTGCGAGACACCTACAATGAGCAGTTCTTC	CASSPQVRDTYNEQFF
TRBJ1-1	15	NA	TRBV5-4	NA	TGTGCCAGCAGCCTCCCGACAGGAGAGAACACTGAAGCTTTCTTT	CASSLPTGENTEAFF
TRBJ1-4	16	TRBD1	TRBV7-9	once	TGTGCCAGCAGCGTCGGTACAGGGGAGGTGGATGAAAAACTGTTTTTT	CASSVGTGEVDEKLFF
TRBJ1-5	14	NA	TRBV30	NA	TGTGCCTGGACAATGGCGGGGGGCAATCAGCCCCAGCATTTT	CAWTMAGGNQPQHF
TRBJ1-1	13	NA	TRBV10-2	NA	TGCGCCAGCACCGGGACGGCGAACACTGAAGCTTTCTTT	CASTGTANTEAFF
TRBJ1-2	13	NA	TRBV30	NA	TGTGCCTGGAGTGCGCTACAGGGACAAGGCTACACCTTC	CAWSALQGQGYTF
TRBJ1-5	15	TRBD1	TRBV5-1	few	TGCGCCAGCAGCTTGGCCGGGACAGATAATCAGCCCCAGCATTTT	CASSLAGTDNQPQHF
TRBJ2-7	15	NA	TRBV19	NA	TGTGCCAGTAGTATGGGGGGGACAGGAGACTACGAGCAGTACTTC	CASSMGGTGDYEQYF
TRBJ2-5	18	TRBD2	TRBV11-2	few	TGTGCCAGCAGCTTAGGGACTAGCGGGAGGGCCCTTGGGGAGACCCAGTACTTC	CASSLGTSGRALGETQYF
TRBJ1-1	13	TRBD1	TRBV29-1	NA	TGCAGCGCTTGCAGGGGGGCAAACACTGAAGCTTTCTTT	CSACRGANTEAFF
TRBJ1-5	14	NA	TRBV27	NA	TGTGCCAGCAGTTTAAGGGCGGGCAATCAGCCCCAGCATTTT	CASSLRAGNQPQHF
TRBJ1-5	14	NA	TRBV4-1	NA	TGCGCCAGCAGCCAAGACGGTTCTGGGCAGCCCCAGCATTTT	CASSQDGSGQPQHF
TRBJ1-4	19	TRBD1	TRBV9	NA	TGTGCCAGCAGCGCCTCCGGGACAGGGAGGGGGGGGTTCCGTGAAAAACTGTTTTTT	CASSASGTGRGGFREKLFF
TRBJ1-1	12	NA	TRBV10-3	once	TGTGCCATCAGTTACCGACAGAATGAAGCTTTCTTT	CAISYRQNEAFF